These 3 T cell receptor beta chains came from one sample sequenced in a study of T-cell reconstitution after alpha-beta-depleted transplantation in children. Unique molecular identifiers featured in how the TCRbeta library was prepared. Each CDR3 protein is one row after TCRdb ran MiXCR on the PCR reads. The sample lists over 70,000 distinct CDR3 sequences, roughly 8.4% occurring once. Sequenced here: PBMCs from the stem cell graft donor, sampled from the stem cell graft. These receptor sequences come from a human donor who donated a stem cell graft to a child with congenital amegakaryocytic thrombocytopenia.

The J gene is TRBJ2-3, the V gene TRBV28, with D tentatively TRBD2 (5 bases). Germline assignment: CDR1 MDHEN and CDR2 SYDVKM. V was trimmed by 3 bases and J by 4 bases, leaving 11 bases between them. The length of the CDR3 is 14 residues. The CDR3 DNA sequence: TGTGCCAGCAGTTTTTCTAGCCTCGCAGATACGCAGTATTTT. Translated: CASSFSSLADTQYF.

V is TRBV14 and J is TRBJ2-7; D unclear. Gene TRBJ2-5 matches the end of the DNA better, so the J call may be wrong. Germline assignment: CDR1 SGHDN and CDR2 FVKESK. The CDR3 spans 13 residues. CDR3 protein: CASSQGIGGTQYF. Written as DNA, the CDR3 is TGTGCCAGCAGCCAAGGAATAGGCGGGACCCAGTACTTC.

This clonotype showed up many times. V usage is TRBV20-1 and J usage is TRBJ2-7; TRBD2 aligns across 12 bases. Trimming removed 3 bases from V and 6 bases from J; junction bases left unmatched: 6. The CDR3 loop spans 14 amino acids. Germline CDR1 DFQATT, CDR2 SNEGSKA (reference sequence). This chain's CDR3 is CSASGGLAGSEQYF. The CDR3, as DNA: TGCAGTGCTAGTGGCGGACTAGCGGGGTCCGAGCAGTACTTC.